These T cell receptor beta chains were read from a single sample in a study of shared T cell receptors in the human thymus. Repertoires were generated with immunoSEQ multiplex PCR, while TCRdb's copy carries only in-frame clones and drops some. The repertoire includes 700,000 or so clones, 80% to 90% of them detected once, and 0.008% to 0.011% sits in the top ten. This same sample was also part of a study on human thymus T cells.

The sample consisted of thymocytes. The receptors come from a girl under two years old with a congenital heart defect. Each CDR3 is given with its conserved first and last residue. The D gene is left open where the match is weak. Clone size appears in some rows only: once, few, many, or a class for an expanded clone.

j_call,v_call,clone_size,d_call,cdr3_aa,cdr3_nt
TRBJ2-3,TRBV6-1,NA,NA,CASSELKISTDTQYF,TGTGCCAGCAGTGAACTAAAAATCAGCACAGATACGCAGTATTTT
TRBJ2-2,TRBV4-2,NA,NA,CASSQEEGGYTGELFF,TGTGCCAGCAGCCAAGAGGAGGGTGGGTACACCGGGGAGCTGTTTTTT
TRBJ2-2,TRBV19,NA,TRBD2,CASSMEALAAATGELFF,TGTGCCAGTAGTATGGAGGCCCTAGCGGCGGCCACCGGGGAGCTGTTTTTT
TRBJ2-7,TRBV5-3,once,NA,CARSLTTDYF,TGTGCCAGAAGCCTAACGACAGATTACTTC
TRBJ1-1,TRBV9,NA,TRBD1,CASSGTGGLRDTEAFF,TGTGCCAGCAGCGGGACAGGGGGACTAAGGGACACTGAAGCTTTCTTT
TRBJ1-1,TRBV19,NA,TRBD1,CASIKGANTEAFF,TGTGCCAGTATAAAGGGGGCGAACACTGAAGCTTTCTTT
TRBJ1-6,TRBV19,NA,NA,CASSIAGGIGSPLHF,TGTGCCAGTAGTATAGCGGGGGGTATCGGTTCACCCCTCCACTTT
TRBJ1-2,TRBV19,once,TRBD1,CASSTTGTGDFIGDYGYTF,TGTGCCAGTAGTACGACAGGGACAGGGGATTTTATAGGAGATTATGGCTACACCTTC
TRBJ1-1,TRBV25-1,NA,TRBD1,CASSEYPRDRANTEAFF,TGTGCCAGCAGTGAATACCCCAGGGACAGGGCAAACACTGAAGCTTTCTTT
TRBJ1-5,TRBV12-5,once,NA,CASGRAPNQPQHF,TGTGCTAGTGGGAGGGCCCCCAATCAGCCCCAGCATTTT
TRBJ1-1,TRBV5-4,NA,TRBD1,CASSPLGVGDRNTEAFF,TGTGCCAGCAGCCCCTTGGGCGTCGGGGACAGGAACACTGAAGCTTTCTTT
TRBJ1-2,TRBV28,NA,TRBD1,CASSLGDRDYGYTF,TGTGCCAGCAGTTTAGGGGACAGGGACTATGGCTACACCTTC
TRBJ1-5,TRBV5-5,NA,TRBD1,CASSSLQGADQPQHF,TGTGCCAGCAGCTCTTTACAGGGGGCGGATCAGCCCCAGCATTTT
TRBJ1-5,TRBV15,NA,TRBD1,CATRGDSRQPQHF,TGTGCCACCAGAGGGGACAGCAGGCAGCCCCAGCATTTT
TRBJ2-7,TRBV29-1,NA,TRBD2,CSVLLRSGAYEQYF,TGCAGCGTCCTGTTGAGGAGCGGGGCGTACGAGCAGTACTTC
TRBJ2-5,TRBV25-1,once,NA,CASSDRGRAKFQETQYF,TGTGCCAGCAGTGATAGGGGCAGGGCTAAATTCCAAGAGACCCAGTACTTC
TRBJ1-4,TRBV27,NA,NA,CASSFLGGTPTENEKLFF,TGTGCCAGCAGTTTTTTGGGGGGAACCCCCACGGAGAATGAAAAACTGTTTTTT
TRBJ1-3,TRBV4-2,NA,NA,CASSLGQHLSPFLSGNTIYF,TGTGCCAGCAGCCTCGGACAGCACCTTTCTCCTTTCCTTTCTGGAAACACCATATATTTT
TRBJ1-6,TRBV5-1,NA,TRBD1,CASSQDRGRSSPLHF,TGCGCCAGCAGCCAGGACAGGGGGCGAAGTTCACCCCTCCACTTT
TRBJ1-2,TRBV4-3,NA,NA,CASSQDGGSCMGYTF,TGCGCCAGCAGCCAAGATGGGGGCTCGTGTATGGGCTACACCTTC
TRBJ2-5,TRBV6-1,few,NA,CASSEVGSQETQYF,TGTGCCAGCAGTGAAGTGGGCAGCCAAGAGACCCAGTACTTC